This TCR beta chain comes out of a study of shared clonotypes between healthy human individuals. Germline assignment: CDR1 SGHTA and CDR2 FQGTGA. V shed 2 bases, J shed 3 bases, and the junction held 3 bases outside the gene matches. The CDR3 spans 15 residues. Sequenced by immunoSEQ multiplex PCR; TCRdb stores in-frame clones only, minus some. The table lists 400,000 or so clones, 95% to 97% of them singletons, with 0.32% in the top ten. All donors qualified as healthy HIV-negative adults and had experienced no recent acute infections or vaccinations. This clone was counted once. V is TRBV7-3 and J is TRBJ2-2, with TRBD1 identical over 7 bases. The sequenced sample was memory CD8+ T cells sorted from blood. Indicated subset: CD45RO+ cells pooled with CCR7-negative TemRA cells. This clonotype originated in a young man in good health. CDR3 amino acids: CASSLQQGYTGELFF. The CDR3 DNA sequence: TGTGCCAGCAGCTTACAACAGGGGTACACCGGGGAGCTGTTTTTT.